Listed here are 3 T cell receptor beta chains from one sample, sequenced in a study of cytomegalovirus exposure and HLA in healthy donors. The PCR used 60 Vbeta and 13 Jbeta primers. Produced via immunoSEQ multiplex PCR; TCRdb's table is partial and in-frame only. The sample consists of approximately 190,000 clones, about 90% of them appearing once. Sequenced material: PBMCs. The origin of the receptors is a man under 40 in good health and CMV-seronegative.

The chain joins TRBV7-6 to TRBJ2-3; D might be TRBD2 (6 bases). This CDR3 spans 14 amino acids. The germline V gene has CDR1 SGHVS and CDR2 FNYEAQ. V was trimmed by 4 bases and J by 4 bases, leaving 12 bases between them. The CDR3 coding sequence is TGTGCCAGCAGCTACACGGGAGCCCCAGATACGCAGTATTTT. Residues: CASSYTGAPDTQYF.

This rearrangement joins TRBV9 to TRBJ1-1; the match to TRBD1 covers 9 bases. CDR1 and CDR2 from the germline V gene are SGDLS and YYNGEE. The J segment lost 5 bases and the V segment lost 0 bases, leaving 5 bases of the junction unmatched. The CDR3 has 15 residues. The DNA of the CDR3 is TGTGCCAGCAGCGTAGCTGGACAGGGGTGGACTGAAGCTTTCTTT. It translates to CASSVAGQGWTEAFF.

Only one count was recorded for this clone. The chain is built from TRBV5-1 and TRBJ1-1; possibly TRBD1 for D (5 bases). Germline CDR1 and CDR2: SGHRS and YFSETQ. The CDR3 sequence is 14 residues long. Trimming shortened V by 0 bases and J by 1 base, and 7 bases separated the two germline ends. The CDR3 loop is CASSLGQRNTEAFF. Here the CDR3 DNA reads TGCGCCAGCAGCTTGGGACAGCGGAACACTGAAGCTTTCTTT.